This T cell receptor beta chain was sequenced during a study of CD8 T cells in Susac syndrome. Reverse transcription used about 0.45 to 1 ug RNA and random hexamers. TCRdb re-analysed the immunoSEQ multiplex PCR reads in MiXCR, keeping a single row per CDR3 protein. The table lists more than 130,000 distinct CDR3 sequences, approximately 93% of them singletons. V shed 6 bases, J shed 6 bases, and the junction held 12 bases outside the gene matches. CDR3 size: 15 residues. Germline V gene sequence: CDR1 SQVTM, CDR2 ANQGSEA. The sequencing sample was made of CD8+ T cells from PBMCs. The V and J genes are TRBV29-1 and TRBJ2-3; 10 bases line up with TRBD2. The TCR comes from a human donor in good health. CDR3 residues: CSVEGLAGDLDTQYF. Here the CDR3 DNA reads TGCAGCGTCGAGGGTCTAGCGGGAGATCTTGATACGCAGTATTTT.